A single sample gave rise to the 9 T cell receptor beta chains below, sequenced in a study of blood T cell repertoires in COVID-19. TCRdb's copy holds only in-frame clones and misses some; the assay was immunoSEQ multiplex PCR. In the table there are 200,000 or so clones, approximately 90% of which are singletons. The source material was peripheral blood. The receptors here all came from a man younger than 45 with COVID-19, enrolled during active disease.

This chain joins TRBV4-2 and TRBJ1-1; 10 bases are a match to TRBD1. V dropped 0 bases and J dropped 4; count of bases not matched to a gene: 5. Per germline, CDR1 LGHNA and CDR2 YNFKEQ. The CDR3 is 16 amino acids. For the CDR3, the DNA is TGTGCCAGCAGCCAAGAATCGGACAGGGGGACCACTGAAGCTTTCTTT. Translating gives CASSQESDRGTTEAFF.

This chain uses TRBV7-8 with TRBJ2-7, with a possible D match to TRBD2 (5 bases). Looked up from germline, CDR1 is SGHVS and CDR2 is FQNEAQ. The CDR3 extends over 14 amino acids. V was cut by 0 bases and J by 10 bases, with 16 bases left in between. The CDR3 DNA sequence: TGTGCCAGCAGCTTAGCGCTAGCCCCGGGATTACAGTACTTC. This encodes CASSLALAPGLQYF.

The J gene is TRBJ1-1, the V gene TRBV2; no definite D call. Germline V CDR1 and CDR2: SNHLY, FYNNEI. This CDR3 has 12 residues. V gave up 7 bases and J gave up 8 bases, with 14 bases separating them. CDR3 protein: CASMLMYGEAFF. DNA of the CDR3: TGTGCCAGCATGCTGATGTACGGGGAAGCTTTCTTT.

V and J are TRBV18 and TRBJ2-3; 8 nucleotides match TRBD1. Trimming removed 0 bases from V and 3 bases from J; junction bases left unmatched: 5. The CDR3 sequence is 16 residues long. In germline, CDR1 is KGHSH, CDR2 LQKENI. CDR3 sequence reads: CASSPPSRGRTDTQYF. The CDR3 coding sequence is TGTGCCAGCTCACCACCGAGCAGGGGGCGGACAGATACGCAGTATTTT.

The gene calls are TRBV5-6 and TRBJ2-7, with D possibly TRBD2 on 5 matching bases. The germline V gene encodes CDR1 SGHDT and CDR2 YYEEEE. Trimming removed 2 bases at V and 4 bases at J, with 13 bases between. The CDR3 has 14 amino acids. In DNA form, the CDR3 reads TGTGCCAGCAGCTTTCGAGGGTATGGATACGAGCAGTACTTC. Translating it yields CASSFRGYGYEQYF.

The rearrangement uses TRBV14 and TRBJ2-1; possibly TRBD2 for D (6 bases). Germline CDR1 is SGHDN and CDR2 is FVKESK. Trimming removed 4 bases at V and 8 bases at J, with 15 bases between. The CDR3 sequence is 14 residues long. The DNA for the CDR3 is TGTGCCAGCAGCCTCGGGCCCCCGGGGGATGAGCAGTTCTTC. This gives the protein CASSLGPPGDEQFF.

The V call is TRBV11-2, the J call TRBJ1-6; D not resolved. Trimming shortened V by 5 bases and J by 6 bases, and 5 bases separated the two germline ends. CDR3 length equals 12 residues. Germline V CDR1 and CDR2: SGHAT, FQNNGV. CDR3 residues: CASSHFNSPLHF. The CDR3 coding sequence is TGTGCCAGCAGCCATTTTAATTCACCCCTCCACTTT.

This chain joins TRBV19 and TRBJ1-1, with 8 bases lining up with TRBD1. V was clipped by 7 bases and J by 1 base; unmatched bases: 8. The V gene's germline CDR1 is LNHDA and CDR2 SQIVND (reference sequence). The CDR3 runs 15 residues. The CDR3 coding sequence is TGTGCCAGTATTATCCTTGGACAGGGGAACACTGAAGCTTTCTTT. This codes for CASIILGQGNTEAFF.

This chain links TRBV4-2 with TRBJ1-2; 7 bases align to TRBD1. The CDR3 covers 13 residues. V lost 1 base, J lost 6 bases, and 2 bases stayed unmatched. The germline CDR1 and CDR2 sequences are LGHNA and YNFKEQ. The CDR3 protein is CASSQGTGDGYTF. CDR3 DNA: TGTGCCAGCAGCCAAGGAACAGGGGATGGCTACACCTTC.